The 20 T cell receptor beta chains below were found in one sample sequenced in a study of OX40 agonist ivuxolimab in advanced cancers. TCRdb's table, derived via immunoSEQ multiplex PCR, lists solely in-frame clones and lacks some. The table includes about 90,000 clones, 90% detected once. The sample here was CD4+ or CD8+ T cells sorted from blood, taken in a trial of the OX40 agonist ivuxolimab. These receptors originate from an adult with an advanced solid tumor such as melanoma, head and neck, liver or kidney cancer.

This clone was recorded a few times. V is TRBV4-2 and J is TRBJ1-1; no clear D. V shed 0 bases and J shed 4 bases, with 6 bases lying between them. Germline assignment: CDR1 LGHNA and CDR2 YNFKEQ. CDR3 size: 13 residues. Here the CDR3 DNA reads TGTGCCAGCAGCCAAGATGAATTCACTGAAGCTTTCTTT. The encoded protein is CASSQDEFTEAFF.

The genes are TRBV5-1 and TRBJ2-4; TRBD1 is a possible D gene (6 bases). Between the trimmed V and J ends, which lost 2 bases and 6 bases, there was a span of 12 bases. CDR1 is SGHRS and CDR2 is YFSETQ in the germline V gene. This CDR3 region has 14 residues. CDR3 DNA sequence: TGCGCCAGCAGCTTAGGACAGATGGGAAACATTCAGTACTTC. Its protein is CASSLGQMGNIQYF. The full variable domain, with the rest looked up from reference TRBV5-1 and TRBJ2-4, is KAGVTQTPRYLIKTRGQQVTLSCSPISGHRSVSWYQQTPGQGLQFLFEYFSETQRNKGNFPGRFSGRQFSNSRSEMNVSTLELGDSALYLCASSLGQMGNIQYFGAGTRLSVL.

This clone has a single count. The J gene is TRBJ2-5, the V gene TRBV25-1; D might be TRBD1 (5 bases). Germline values: CDR1 MGHDK, CDR2 SYGVNS. V lost 2 bases to trimming and J lost 2 bases, with 21 bases between them. The CDR3 extends over 18 amino acids. This CDR3 reads CASSEGARGGTPQETQYF. The CDR3 DNA sequence: TGTGCCAGCAGTGAAGGGGCTAGGGGCGGCACCCCTCAAGAGACCCAGTACTTC.

The chain combines TRBV10-3 with TRBJ2-7, with 8 positions matching TRBD1. Trimming removed 10 bases from V and 3 bases from J; junction bases left unmatched: 5. The CDR3 extends over 12 amino acids. Germline assignment: CDR1 ENHRY and CDR2 SYGVKD. CDR3: CATGQGGYEQYF. CDR3 in DNA: TGTGCCACCGGACAGGGAGGCTACGAGCAGTACTTC.

This sequence joins TRBV19 and TRBJ1-2; D remains unclear. CDR3 length: 15 residues. Trimming removed 2 bases from V and 4 bases from J, with 14 bases in between. Germline V gene lookup returns CDR1 LNHDA and CDR2 SQIVND (reference sequence). The CDR3 DNA follows: TGTGCCAGTAGTATAAGAGCCGGCAGCACCTATGGCTACACCTTC. It translates to CASSIRAGSTYGYTF.

This sequence joins TRBV6-5 and TRBJ2-7, with D hard to call. The CDR3 is 12 residues long. The V end was cut by 4 bases, the J end by 5 bases, with 9 bases between. The germline gives CDR1 MNHEY, CDR2 SVGAGI. CDR3: CASSSPPDEQYF. In DNA form, the CDR3 reads TGTGCCAGCAGTTCACCTCCGGACGAGCAGTACTTC.

The V and J genes are TRBV18 and TRBJ2-1, with 7 bases identical to TRBD2. The CDR3 loop spans 14 amino acids. V lost 3 bases, J lost 5 bases, and 4 bases stayed unmatched. Germline loops: CDR1 KGHSH, CDR2 LQKENI. The CDR3 sequence: CASSPGGTHNEQFF. CDR3 nucleotide sequence: TGTGCCAGCTCACCGGGGGGGACCCACAATGAGCAGTTCTTC.

Turning to this clone: A junction boundary mismatches the germline segment, possibly from a read error. This rearrangement joins TRBV30 to TRBJ1-2; D is undetermined. The CDR3 covers 9 residues. The germline CDR1 and CDR2 sequences are GTSNPN and SVGIG (reference sequence). The CDR3, as DNA: TGTGCCTGGAGTCTTCCCCCTTCCTTC. This codes for CAWSLPPSF. The entire variable domain, with the rest obtained from reference TRBV30 and TRBJ1-2, is as follows: SQTIHQWPATLVQPVGSPLSLECTVEGTSNPNLYWYRQAAGRGLQLLFYSVGIGQISSEVPQNLSASRPQDRQFILSSKKLLLSDSGFYLCAWSLPPSFGSGTRLTVV.

The rearrangement joins TRBV18 to TRBJ2-7; a weak D match, TRBD1 (6 bases). CDR3 length equals 20 residues. CDR1 is KGHSH, CDR2 LQKENI, per germline. V gave up 3 bases and J gave up 7 bases, with 34 bases separating them. The CDR3 loop reads CASSPQPLLLQGLELGEQYF. As DNA, the CDR3 is TGTGCCAGCTCACCTCAACCCCTCCTACTACAGGGCCTGGAACTCGGGGAGCAGTACTTC.

This chain uses TRBV5-1 with TRBJ2-1; 9 nucleotides line up with TRBD1. Germline assignment: CDR1 SGHRS and CDR2 YFSETQ. The V gene end was trimmed by 0 bases and the J gene end by 5 bases; junction bases not matched to a gene: 6. The CDR3 has 16 amino acids. This CDR3 reads CASSLAGRTGDNEQFF. As DNA, the CDR3 is TGCGCCAGCAGCTTGGCCGGGAGGACAGGGGACAATGAGCAGTTCTTC.

V gene TRBV19 combines with J gene TRBJ2-1; 9 positions agree with TRBD1. Germline V gene data show CDR1 as LNHDA and CDR2 as SQIVND (reference sequence). The J segment lost 2 bases and the V segment lost 7 bases, leaving 9 bases of the junction unmatched. This CDR3 has 16 amino acids. The CDR3 coding sequence is TGTGCCAGTACTCGGACAGGGGTCGGCCCCTACAATGAGCAGTTCTTC. It translates to CASTRTGVGPYNEQFF.

DNA for the CDR3: TGTGCCAGCAGCCAACAGACAGGGGCTGGAAACACCATATATTTT. Its translation is CASSQQTGAGNTIYF. The chain combines TRBV4-2 with TRBJ1-3, with 8 bases aligning to TRBD1. This CDR3 contains 15 residues. V shed 2 bases, J shed 2 bases, and the junction held 2 bases outside the gene matches. The germline CDR1 and CDR2 sequences are LGHNA and YNFKEQ.

The genes are TRBV18 and TRBJ2-7, with TRBD1 identical over 9 bases. Germline assignment: CDR1 KGHSH and CDR2 LQKENI. CDR3 length equals 15 residues. Trimming took 4 bases from V and 1 from J; bases not matched to a gene: 5. The CDR3 sequence: CASSQTGGISYEQYF. Written as DNA, the CDR3 is TGTGCCAGCTCACAGACAGGGGGAATTTCCTACGAGCAGTACTTC.

The V call is TRBV30, the J call TRBJ1-2; D unresolved. The V and J ends lost 1 base and 4 bases respectively, with 10 bases between them. CDR1 GTSNPN and CDR2 SVGIG come from the germline V gene (reference sequence). This CDR3 contains 13 residues. The CDR3 protein is CAWSDQLSYGYTF. The CDR3 coding sequence is TGTGCCTGGAGTGATCAATTAAGCTATGGCTACACCTTC.

This chain connects TRBV6-1 to TRBJ1-1; D is unresolved. Trimming stripped 4 bases from V and 4 bases from J, with 10 bases between. The CDR3 contains 13 residues. The germline CDR1 and CDR2 sequences are MNHNS and SASEGT. As DNA, the CDR3 is TGTGCCAGCAGTGGTCCGGGAACCACTGAAGCTTTCTTT. Protein: CASSGPGTTEAFF.

V is TRBV21-1 and J is TRBJ2-6; the listed D gene, TRBD1, was not tested against the DNA. TRBV21-1 is tagged as a pseudogene. The CDR3 contains 14 residues. CDR3 sequence reads: CATRTGGAANVLTF. In DNA form, the CDR3 reads TGTGCCACGAGGACAGGGGGCGCGGCCAACGTCCTGACTTTC.

The chain couples TRBV5-1 to TRBJ2-2; 7 bases are shared with TRBD1. After removal of 0 bases from V and 3 bases from J, the junction contained 5 bases not matched to a gene. Germline V gene sequence: CDR1 SGHRS, CDR2 YFSETQ. This CDR3 spans 16 amino acids. DNA for the CDR3: TGCGCCAGCAGCTTGGTTGGGACAGAACACACCGGGGAGCTGTTTTTT. Protein: CASSLVGTEHTGELFF.

Regarding this clone: A read error may account for a junction end that differs from germline. The gene calls are TRBV5-4 and TRBJ2-3; D is tentatively TRBD1 or TRBD2 (5 bases each). In germline, CDR1 is SGHNT, CDR2 YYREEE (reference sequence). CDR3 length equals 13 residues. The CDR3 loop reads CAGSLAGGDTQYF. Here the CDR3 DNA reads TGTGCCGGCAGCTTAGCTGGGGGAGATACGCAGTATTTT.

Only a few counts were recorded for this clone. This chain connects TRBV19 to TRBJ2-3, with D unresolved. Trimming took 3 bases from V and 3 from J, leaving 13 bases between them. CDR3 length: 15 amino acids. Per the germline V gene, CDR1 is LNHDA and CDR2 is SQIVND (reference sequence). CDR3 DNA: TGTGCCAGTAGTATCTTGGGTGGCACTACAGATACGCAGTATTTT. Encoded protein: CASSILGGTTDTQYF. Looking up the rest from reference TRBV19 and TRBJ2-3 gives the full variable domain: DGGITQSPKYLFRKEGQNVTLSCEQNLNHDAMYWYRQDPGQGLRLIYYSQIVNDFQKGDIAEGYSVSREKKESFPLTVTSAQKNPTAFYLCASSILGGTTDTQYFGPGTRLTVL.

J is TRBJ2-1 and V is TRBV4-1; 8 bases line up with TRBD2. V lost 2 bases, J lost 7 bases, and 13 bases stayed unmatched. This CDR3 has 17 residues. Germline values: CDR1 MGHRA, CDR2 YSYEKL. In nucleotides, the CDR3 is TGCGCCAGCAGCCAACCTGAAGGAAGCGGGAGTCGAAATGAGCAGTTCTTC. Protein sequence: CASSQPEGSGSRNEQFF.